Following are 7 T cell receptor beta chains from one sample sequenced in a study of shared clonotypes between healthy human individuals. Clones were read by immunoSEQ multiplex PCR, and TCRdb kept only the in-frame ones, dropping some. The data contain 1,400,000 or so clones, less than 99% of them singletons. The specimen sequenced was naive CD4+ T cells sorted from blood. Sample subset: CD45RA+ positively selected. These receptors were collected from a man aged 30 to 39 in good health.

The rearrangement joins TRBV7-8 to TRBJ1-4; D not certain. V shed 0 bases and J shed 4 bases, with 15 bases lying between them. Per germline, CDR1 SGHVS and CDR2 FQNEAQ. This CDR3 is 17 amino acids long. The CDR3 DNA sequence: TGTGCCAGCAGCTTAGCGAACGAAGGGAGGGTTAATGAAAAACTGTTTTTT. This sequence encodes CASSLANEGRVNEKLFF. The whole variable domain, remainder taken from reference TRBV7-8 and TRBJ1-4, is GAGVSQSPRYKVAKRGQDVALRCDPISGHVSLFWYQQALGQGPEFLTYFQNEAQLDKSGLPSDRFFAERPEGSVSTLKIQRTQQEDSAVYLCASSLANEGRVNEKLFFGSGTQLSVL.

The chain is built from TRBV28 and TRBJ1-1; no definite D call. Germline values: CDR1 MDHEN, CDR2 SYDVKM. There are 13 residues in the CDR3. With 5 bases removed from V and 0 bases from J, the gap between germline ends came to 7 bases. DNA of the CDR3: TGTGCCAGCAGTCCCTTAGTGAACACTGAAGCTTTCTTT. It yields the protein CASSPLVNTEAFF.

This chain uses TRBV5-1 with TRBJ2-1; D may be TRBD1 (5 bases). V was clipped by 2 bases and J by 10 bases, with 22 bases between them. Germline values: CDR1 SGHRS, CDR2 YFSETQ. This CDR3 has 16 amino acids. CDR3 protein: CASSFLGAQAREEQFF. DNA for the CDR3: TGCGCCAGCAGCTTTTTAGGGGCGCAAGCTAGGGAAGAGCAGTTCTTC. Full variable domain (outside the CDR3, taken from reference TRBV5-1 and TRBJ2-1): KAGVTQTPRYLIKTRGQQVTLSCSPISGHRSVSWYQQTPGQGLQFLFEYFSETQRNKGNFPGRFSGRQFSNSRSEMNVSTLELGDSALYLCASSFLGAQAREEQFFGPGTRLTVL.

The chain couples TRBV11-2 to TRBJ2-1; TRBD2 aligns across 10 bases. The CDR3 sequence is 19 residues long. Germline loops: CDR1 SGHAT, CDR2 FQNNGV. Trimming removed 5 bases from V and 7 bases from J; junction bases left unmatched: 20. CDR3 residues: CASSENSFGSSGSYNEQFF. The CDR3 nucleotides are TGTGCCAGCAGCGAAAATTCCTTCGGTTCTAGCGGGAGTTATAATGAGCAGTTCTTC.

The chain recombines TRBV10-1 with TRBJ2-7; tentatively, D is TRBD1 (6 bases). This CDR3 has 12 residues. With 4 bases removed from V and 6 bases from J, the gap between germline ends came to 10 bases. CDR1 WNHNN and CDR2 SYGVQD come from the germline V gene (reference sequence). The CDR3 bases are TGCGCCAGCAGTGGGCGGACAGCCGAGCAGTACTTC. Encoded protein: CASSGRTAEQYF.

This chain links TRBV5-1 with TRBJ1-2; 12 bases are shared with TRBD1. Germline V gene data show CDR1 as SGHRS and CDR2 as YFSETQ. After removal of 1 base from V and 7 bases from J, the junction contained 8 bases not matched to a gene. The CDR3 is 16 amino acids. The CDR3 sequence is CASSLKWGQGAAGYTF. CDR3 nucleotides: TGCGCCAGCAGCTTGAAATGGGGACAGGGGGCGGCTGGCTACACCTTC. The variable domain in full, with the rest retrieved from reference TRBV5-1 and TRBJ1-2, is KAGVTQTPRYLIKTRGQQVTLSCSPISGHRSVSWYQQTPGQGLQFLFEYFSETQRNKGNFPGRFSGRQFSNSRSEMNVSTLELGDSALYLCASSLKWGQGAAGYTFGSGTRLTVV.

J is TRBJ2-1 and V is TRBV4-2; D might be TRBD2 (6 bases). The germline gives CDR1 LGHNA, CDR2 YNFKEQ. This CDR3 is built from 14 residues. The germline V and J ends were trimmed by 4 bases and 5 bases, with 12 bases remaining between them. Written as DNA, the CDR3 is TGTGCCAGCAGCCTCCGGGACTTCAACAATGAGCAGTTCTTC. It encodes CASSLRDFNNEQFF.